These 15 T cell receptor beta chains share one sample of origin, sequenced in a study of STAT5B mutations in CD4+ large granular lymphocyte leukemia. TCRdb's copy holds only in-frame clones and misses some; the assay was immunoSEQ multiplex PCR. The sample contains about 30,000 clones, 79% of which appear only once. Sequenced material: CD4+ T cells from blood buffy coats. The source is a human donor in good health.

This clone was seen a single time. The chain employs TRBV27 and TRBJ2-7, with D possibly matching TRBD2 (5 bases). The CDR3 has 15 residues. CDR1 MNHEY and CDR2 SMNVEV come from the germline V gene (reference sequence). V was clipped by 6 bases and J by 0 bases, with 15 bases between them. Written as DNA, the CDR3 is TGTGCCAGCAGCCCGGGGTCGGGAAGCTCCTACGAGCAGTACTTC. Encoded protein: CASSPGSGSSYEQYF.

The chain links TRBV6-5 to TRBJ2-5; maybe TRBD2 (6 bases). V was trimmed by 11 bases and J by 4 bases, leaving 14 bases between them. The CDR3 loop spans 12 amino acids. Germline lookup yields CDR1 MNHEY and CDR2 SVGAGI. The chain's CDR3 is CAGTKAGETQYF. CDR3 nucleotides: TGTGCCGGCACCAAAGCGGGAGAGACCCAGTACTTC.

The rearrangement links TRBV5-8 to TRBJ2-1; TRBD2 aligns across 7 bases. The V segment lost 0 bases and the J segment 0 bases; nucleotides outside the gene matches: 6. The CDR3 runs 17 residues. Per germline, CDR1 SGHTS and CDR2 YDEGEE. In DNA form, the CDR3 reads TGTGCCAGCAGCTTGGCGTTAGGGACTAACTCCTACAATGAGCAGTTCTTC. Translating gives CASSLALGTNSYNEQFF.

The chain combines TRBV11-3 with TRBJ2-5, with TRBD2 matching over 8 bases. The trim removed 5 bases at V and 4 bases at J, leaving 6 bases unmatched. The CDR3 runs 14 residues. CDR1 is SGHNT and CDR2 is YENEEA in the germline V gene. The CDR3 DNA follows: TGTGCCAGCAGCGACCTCGGGAGGGGAGAGACCCAGTACTTC. The encoded protein is CASSDLGRGETQYF.

This chain joins TRBV6-5 and TRBJ2-3; D call uncertain. This CDR3 is 11 amino acids long. V dropped 6 bases and J dropped 5 bases, with 6 bases sitting between them. The germline V gene has CDR1 MNHEY and CDR2 SVGAGI. The CDR3: CASRVGDTQYF. Here the CDR3 DNA reads TGTGCCAGCAGAGTGGGAGATACGCAGTATTTT.

This chain uses TRBV6-5 with TRBJ2-2, with D hard to call. CDR1 and CDR2 (germline): MNHEY, SVGAGI. The germline V and J ends were trimmed by 2 bases and 10 bases, with 11 bases remaining between them. This CDR3 is built from 13 residues. CDR3 DNA: TGTGCCAGCAGTTACACGGGTTGGGAGGAGCTGTTTTTT. Its translation is CASSYTGWEELFF.

The chain couples TRBV4-1 to TRBJ1-4; D gene uncertain. The CDR3 loop spans 15 amino acids. The V gene lost 0 bases and the J gene lost 3 bases, with 8 bases spanning the gap. In germline, CDR1 is MGHRA, CDR2 YSYEKL. CDR3 DNA: TGCGCCAGCAGCCAAGAGGACGGACCTAATGAAAAACTGTTTTTT. This gives the protein CASSQEDGPNEKLFF.

DNA for the CDR3: TGCGCCAGCAGCTCGGGGGCCGCTGGGGCCAACGTCCTGACTTTC. Translation: CASSSGAAGANVLTF. The chain is built from TRBV5-1 and TRBJ2-6; D possibly uses TRBD1 or TRBD2 (6 bases each). Germline V gene lookup returns CDR1 SGHRS and CDR2 YFSETQ. Trimming took off 3 bases at V and 2 bases at J, with 9 bases between the two ends. This CDR3 is 15 amino acids long.

In its sample, this clone was seen once. J is TRBJ2-7 and V is TRBV7-2; no clear D. The germline CDR1 and CDR2 sequences are SGHTA and FQGNSA. The V gene lost 2 bases and the J gene lost 2 bases, with 10 bases spanning the gap. This CDR3 spans 14 amino acids. The CDR3, as DNA: TGTGCCAGCAGCTTATCCGTGACAACCTACGAGCAGTACTTC. Translated, it gives CASSLSVTTYEQYF.

The chain recombines TRBV7-6 with TRBJ2-3; D not certain. The CDR3 loop spans 14 amino acids. V dropped 1 base and J dropped 0 bases, with 5 bases sitting between them. Per the germline V gene, CDR1 is SGHVS and CDR2 is FNYEAQ. The CDR3, as DNA: TGTGCCAGCAGCTTAGGGATTAGCACAGATACGCAGTATTTT. Amino acid sequence: CASSLGISTDTQYF.

This clone turned up a few times. The rearrangement uses TRBV28 and TRBJ1-1; D remains ambiguous. Germline V gene sequence: CDR1 MDHEN, CDR2 SYDVKM. The CDR3 is made up of 14 amino acids. V was trimmed by 6 bases and J by 0 bases, leaving 11 bases between them. CDR3 nucleotides: TGTGCCAGCAGATCGACATGGATGAACACTGAAGCTTTCTTT. Translated, it gives CASRSTWMNTEAFF.

This chain connects TRBV6-1 to TRBJ1-5; the D is unclear. This CDR3 comprises 14 residues. Germline loops: CDR1 MNHNS, CDR2 SASEGT. The V end lost 3 bases, the J end lost 7 bases, and 13 bases lay between the germline ends. CDR3 residues: CASSDARRAQPQHF. The CDR3 DNA reads as TGTGCCAGCAGTGATGCTAGGAGGGCCCAGCCCCAGCATTTT.

This chain links TRBV7-9 with TRBJ2-7; possibly TRBD1 for D (5 bases). CDR1 SEHNR and CDR2 FQNEAQ come from the germline V gene (reference sequence). The CDR3 runs to 14 residues. Trimming removed 1 base from V and 2 bases from J, with 9 bases in between. For the CDR3, the DNA is TGTGCCAGCAGCTTAGGAGCAGGGCCCTACGAGCAGTACTTC. Its translation is CASSLGAGPYEQYF. Drawing the rest from reference TRBV7-9 and TRBJ2-7, the complete variable domain is DTGVSQNPRHKITKRGQNVTFRCDPISEHNRLYWYRQTLGQGPEFLTYFQNEAQLEKSRLLSDRFSAERPKGSFSTLEIQRTEQGDSAMYLCASSLGAGPYEQYFGPGTRLTVT.

This chain links TRBV10-3 with TRBJ2-6, with 7 bases identical to TRBD1. V shed 4 bases, J shed 3 bases, and the junction held 6 bases outside the gene matches. The CDR3 has 16 amino acids. Germline CDR1 and CDR2: ENHRY and SYGVKD. The CDR3 loop is CAISGQDRVGANVLTF. The CDR3, as DNA: TGTGCCATCAGTGGCCAAGACAGGGTTGGGGCCAACGTCCTGACTTTC.

This rearrangement joins TRBV29-1 to TRBJ2-5; no reliable D call. The ends were cut back, 5 bases at V and 4 bases at J, with 8 bases in the middle. The CDR3 is 11 amino acids. CDR1 and CDR2 from the germline V gene are SQVTM and ANQGSEA. The CDR3 sequence is CSVFWGETQYF. Written as DNA, the CDR3 is TGCAGCGTTTTCTGGGGAGAGACCCAGTACTTC.